These 32 T cell receptor beta chains were all obtained from the same sample, sequenced in a study of OX40 agonist ivuxolimab in advanced cancers. The data were produced by immunoSEQ multiplex PCR, yet TCRdb's version contains in-frame clones alone and is incomplete. In the table there are 65,000 to 95,000 clones, around 89% of which are singletons. This material consisted of CD4+ or CD8+ T cells sorted from blood, taken in a trial of the OX40 agonist ivuxolimab. Source of these receptors: an adult with an advanced solid tumor such as melanoma, head and neck, liver or kidney cancer.

The chain carries TRBV5-1 and TRBJ1-1; a weak D match, TRBD1 (5 bases). Germline CDR1 is SGHRS and CDR2 is YFSETQ. This CDR3 is built from 14 residues. V lost 4 bases, J lost 3 bases, and 13 bases lay in between. CDR3 DNA sequence: TGCGCCAGCAGCAGGGACGGGAGAGACACTGAAGCTTTCTTT. Its protein is CASSRDGRDTEAFF.

As to this clone: The junction does not match germline at one end; this may be a read error. The chain carries TRBV27 and TRBJ2-2; D gene uncertain. This CDR3 is 15 amino acids long. Germline lookup yields CDR1 MNHEY and CDR2 SMNVEV (reference sequence). The CDR3 protein is CASSLYAPYTGELFF. Here the CDR3 DNA reads TGTGCCAGTAGTTTATACGCACCATACACCGGGGAGCTGTTTTTT.

Remarks on this clone: At one of its ends the junction is not consistent with the germline gene, which may arise from a read error. This chain links TRBV7-9 with TRBJ1-4; the D is unclear. Germline CDR1 reads SEHNR; CDR2 reads FQNEAQ (reference sequence). The length of the CDR3 is 14 residues. CDR3 coding DNA: TGTGCCAGCAGGACGGGAGAGACTAATAAAAAACTGTTTTTT. This codes for CASRTGETNKKLFF.

This clone was picked up one time. One end of the junction is discordant with germline, which a read error may explain. The chain combines TRBV14 with TRBJ2-2; no clear D gene. Germline V gives CDR1 SGHDN, CDR2 FVKESK. The CDR3 is 13 residues long. The CDR3 DNA reads TGTGCCAGCAGCACGTGGAACCCCGGGGAGCTGTTTTTT. It is translated as CASSTWNPGELFF.

The chain combines TRBV18 with TRBJ2-7; TRBD1 matches at 7 bases. The length of the CDR3 is 13 residues. Looked up from germline, CDR1 is KGHSH and CDR2 is LQKENI. J gave up 9 bases and V 6 bases, and 11 bases lay outside the gene matches. CDR3 nucleotide sequence: TGTGCCAGCTCCCCCCTAGGGGGCCAGGGGCAGTACTTC. Protein sequence: CASSPLGGQGQYF.

The chain couples TRBV28 to TRBJ2-6; a possible D gene is TRBD2 (5 bases). Germline CDR1 and CDR2: MDHEN and SYDVKM. This CDR3 is 15 amino acids long. V lost 6 bases and J lost 0, with 9 bases in between. The CDR3 DNA sequence: TGTGCCAGCAGCACGGGGTACTCTGGGGCCAACGTCCTGACTTTC. This encodes CASSTGYSGANVLTF.

The chain has TRBV2 and TRBJ2-1; D is unclear. CDR3 length: 13 residues. The V end lost 8 bases, the J end lost 0 bases, and 8 bases lay between the germline ends. The germline V gene encodes CDR1 SNHLY and CDR2 FYNNEI. The CDR3 spells CASCWGSYNEQFF. The CDR3, as DNA: TGTGCCAGCTGCTGGGGCTCCTACAATGAGCAGTTCTTC.

This clone was picked up one time. V usage is TRBV10-3 and J usage is TRBJ1-6; no firm D call. The CDR3 spans 17 residues. Trimming cost V 2 bases and J 7 bases, with 18 bases left between them. CDR1 is ENHRY and CDR2 is SYGVKD in the germline V gene. The CDR3 reads CAISEGITRAGNSPLHF. The CDR3 region has the DNA TGTGCCATCAGTGAGGGGATAACGCGGGCGGGGAATTCACCCCTCCACTTT.

The chain couples TRBV7-9 to TRBJ2-3; possibly TRBD1 or TRBD2 for D (5 bases each). CDR1 and CDR2 (germline): SEHNR, FQNEAQ (reference sequence). Trimming left V 4 bases short and J 2 bases short, with 10 bases between. The CDR3 totals 14 residues. The DNA of the CDR3 is TGTGCCAGCAGCTCACGGGGCCTCACAGATACGCAGTATTTT. Translated: CASSSRGLTDTQYF.

This chain connects TRBV2 to TRBJ1-5; D unclear. The CDR3 contains 13 residues. V lost 7 bases, J lost 0 bases, and 7 bases lay in between. CDR1 SNHLY and CDR2 FYNNEI come from the germline V gene. CDR3 sequence: CASKPYSNQPQHF. In DNA form, the CDR3 reads TGTGCCAGCAAACCTTATAGCAATCAGCCCCAGCATTTT.

J is TRBJ2-7 and V is TRBV7-9; D is possibly TRBD1 or TRBD2 (5 bases each). Trimming removed 4 bases at V and 2 bases at J, with 18 bases between. The CDR3 extends over 16 amino acids. Germline V gene data show CDR1 as SEHNR and CDR2 as FQNEAQ (reference sequence). CDR3 sequence: CASSSPSGTATYEQYF. The CDR3 coding sequence is TGTGCCAGCAGCTCCCCTTCCGGGACGGCTACCTACGAGCAGTACTTC.

The chain carries TRBV5-1 and TRBJ2-3, with no clear D. Germline CDR1 reads SGHRS; CDR2 reads YFSETQ. V lost 1 base and J lost 1, with 7 bases in between. CDR3 length equals 14 residues. DNA of the CDR3: TGCGCCAGCAGCTTGAGGGAACGCACAGATACGCAGTATTTT. Encoded protein: CASSLRERTDTQYF. Combining the CDR3 with reference TRBV5-1 and TRBJ2-3 gives the whole variable domain KAGVTQTPRYLIKTRGQQVTLSCSPISGHRSVSWYQQTPGQGLQFLFEYFSETQRNKGNFPGRFSGRQFSNSRSEMNVSTLELGDSALYLCASSLRERTDTQYFGPGTRLTVL.

This sequence joins TRBV7-9 and TRBJ1-3, with D possibly TRBD1 on 5 matching bases. The CDR3 length is 18 residues. V gave up 5 bases and J gave up 4 bases, with 24 bases separating them. CDR1 SEHNR and CDR2 FQNEAQ come from the germline V gene (reference sequence). CDR3 amino acids: CASSLGGGPRSGGNTIYF. Written as DNA, the CDR3 is TGTGCCAGCAGCCTGGGGGGAGGTCCCCGGAGCGGCGGAAACACCATATATTTT.

The rearrangement uses TRBV18 and TRBJ2-3; D perhaps matches TRBD1 (7 bases). Germline assignment: CDR1 KGHSH and CDR2 LQKENI. Between the trimmed V and J ends, which lost 3 bases and 5 bases, there was a span of 15 bases. The CDR3 loop spans 15 amino acids. The CDR3 region has the DNA TGTGCCAGCTCACCGAACGCAGGGGGGATAGATACGCAGTATTTT. Amino acid sequence: CASSPNAGGIDTQYF.

The rearrangement joins TRBV6-1 to TRBJ2-5; possibly TRBD1 or TRBD2 for D (5 bases each). The ends were cut back, 5 bases at V and 7 bases at J, with 11 bases in the middle. Germline assignment: CDR1 MNHNS and CDR2 SASEGT. This CDR3 contains 12 residues. CDR3 loop: CASSQARGTQYF. As DNA, the CDR3 is TGTGCCAGCAGTCAGGCGAGGGGGACCCAGTACTTC.

The rearrangement links TRBV10-2 to TRBJ2-7; TRBD1 aligns across 7 bases. CDR1 and CDR2 (germline): WSHSY, SAAADI. The CDR3 is made up of 14 amino acids. V lost 4 bases, J lost 2 bases, and 5 bases stayed unmatched. The CDR3 here is CASSAPGQPYEQYF. The CDR3 nucleotides are TGCGCCAGCAGTGCCCCGGGACAGCCCTACGAGCAGTACTTC.

This chain uses TRBV5-1 with TRBJ1-4, with 7 bases identical to TRBD1. The CDR3 is 15 residues long. Germline V lookup: CDR1 SGHRS, CDR2 YFSETQ. Trimming at V came to 2 bases and at J to 6 bases, leaving 7 bases not matched to a gene. CDR3 coding DNA: TGCGCCAGCAGCTTATCCCGGCAGGGGGATGAAAAACTGTTTTTT. This sequence encodes CASSLSRQGDEKLFF.

The rearrangement links TRBV6-1 to TRBJ1-4, with no clear D. Germline V gives CDR1 MNHNS, CDR2 SASEGT. The V and J ends lost 6 bases and 4 bases respectively, with 12 bases between them. This CDR3 comprises 14 residues. The CDR3 sequence is CASSEDGLNEKLFF. The CDR3 DNA sequence: TGTGCCAGCAGCGAGGACGGACTTAATGAAAAACTGTTTTTT.

V and J are TRBV6-1 and TRBJ1-1; maybe TRBD1 (5 bases). Germline values: CDR1 MNHNS, CDR2 SASEGT. The CDR3 length is 13 residues. Trimming removed 3 bases from V and 6 bases from J, with 11 bases in between. Here the CDR3 DNA reads TGTGCCAGCAGTGAGGGGGTCTGGGCTGAAGCTTTCTTT. Its protein product is CASSEGVWAEAFF.

The CDR3 DNA follows: TGTGCCAGCAGCCCCCGAGGCGGGAGGGCCGATACCGGGGAGCTGTTTTTT. It is translated as CASSPRGGRADTGELFF. The chain carries TRBV5-4 and TRBJ2-2; 9 positions match TRBD2. Germline V gene sequence: CDR1 SGHNT, CDR2 YYREEE (reference sequence). V shed 4 bases, J shed 5 bases, and the junction held 12 bases outside the gene matches. The CDR3 length is 17 residues.

The V and J genes are TRBV7-3 and TRBJ2-1, with 14 bases identical to TRBD2. CDR1 and CDR2 from the germline V gene are SGHTA and FQGTGA. Germline trimming cut 0 bases from V and 10 bases from J; bases unmatched to any gene: 5. The CDR3 covers 16 residues. CDR3 loop: CASSLTGTSGSFEQFF. CDR3 in DNA: TGTGCCAGCAGCTTAACGGGGACTAGCGGGAGCTTCGAGCAGTTCTTC. The full variable domain, with the rest looked up from reference TRBV7-3 and TRBJ2-1, is GAGVSQTPSNKVTEKGKYVELRCDPISGHTALYWYRQSLGQGPEFLIYFQGTGAADDSGLPNDRFFAVRPEGSVSTLKIQRTERGDSAVYLCASSLTGTSGSFEQFFGPGTRLTVL.

The chain recombines TRBV2 with TRBJ2-5; TRBD2 is a possible D gene (6 bases). The CDR3 consists of 15 residues. Trimming left V 2 bases short and J 2 bases short, with 12 bases between. CDR1 and CDR2 from the germline V gene are SNHLY and FYNNEI. Here the CDR3 DNA reads TGTGCCAGCAGTGAAAATCCTGGAGGGCAAGAGACCCAGTACTTC. It encodes CASSENPGGQETQYF.

V usage is TRBV6-6 and J usage is TRBJ2-5; D possibly corresponds to TRBD2 (5 bases). The CDR3 extends over 11 amino acids. V lost 6 bases to trimming and J lost 11 bases, with 13 bases between them. Per germline, CDR1 MNHNY and CDR2 SVGAGI (reference sequence). The CDR3 nucleotides read TGTGCCAGCAGCCTCCAGTGGGAGCAGTACTTC. It translates to CASSLQWEQYF.

This clone was seen only a few times. This chain links TRBV18 with TRBJ1-6, with D hard to call. V was shortened by 2 bases and J by 7 bases, with 15 bases between the two germline ends. In germline, CDR1 is KGHSH, CDR2 LQKENI. The CDR3 consists of 16 residues. The CDR3 reads CASSPDRVGWNSPLHF. CDR3 nucleotides: TGTGCCAGCTCACCAGATAGGGTCGGGTGGAATTCACCCCTCCACTTT.

J is TRBJ2-3 and V is TRBV5-4, with 9 bases fitting TRBD2. The germline gives CDR1 SGHNT, CDR2 YYREEE (reference sequence). With V trimmed by 2 bases and J by 2 bases, 3 bases remained unmatched. The CDR3 runs 15 residues. CDR3 loop: CASSLGGRATDTQYF. As DNA, the CDR3 is TGTGCCAGCAGCTTAGGCGGGAGGGCCACAGATACGCAGTATTTT.

The gene calls are TRBV5-5 and TRBJ1-5; a possible D gene is TRBD1 (6 bases). The V and J ends lost 2 bases and 6 bases respectively, with 9 bases between them. CDR3 length equals 13 residues. Germline values: CDR1 SGHKS, CDR2 YYEKEE (reference sequence). CDR3 in amino acids: CASSLTGTQPQHF. The DNA of the CDR3 is TGTGCCAGCAGCTTAACAGGGACTCAGCCCCAGCATTTT.

The rearrangement uses TRBV29-1 and TRBJ1-5, with a tentative D call TRBD1 (5 bases). Deletions cut 6 bases from V and 7 bases from J, with 16 bases between. Germline V gives CDR1 SQVTM, CDR2 ANQGSEA. The length of the CDR3 is 13 residues. CDR3 coding DNA: TGCAGCGTCGTAGACAGAATCGGGCAGCCCCAGCATTTT. Translated: CSVVDRIGQPQHF.

The chain joins TRBV19 to TRBJ2-3; the D is unclear. The CDR3 has 14 amino acids. CDR1 and CDR2 from the germline V gene are LNHDA and SQIVND (reference sequence). Trimming took off 5 bases at V and 2 bases at J, with 11 bases between the two ends. CDR3 bases: TGTGCCAGTAGTCAATTGATATTCACAGATACGCAGTATTTT. This sequence encodes CASSQLIFTDTQYF.

The V and J genes are TRBV12-5 and TRBJ2-1, with TRBD1 matching over 7 bases. J lost 3 bases, V lost 6 bases, and 5 bases had no gene match. CDR3 length equals 14 residues. Per the germline V gene, CDR1 is LGHNT and CDR2 is FRNRAP. The CDR3 region has the DNA TGTGCTAGTGGACCCGGGACAGTCTACAATGAGCAGTTCTTC. Protein sequence: CASGPGTVYNEQFF.

This chain joins TRBV4-1 and TRBJ2-7; 9 nucleotides align to TRBD1. The germline V gene has CDR1 MGHRA and CDR2 YSYEKL. J lost 9 bases, V lost 1 base, and 10 bases had no gene match. The CDR3 length is 15 residues. In DNA form, the CDR3 reads TGCGCCAGCAGCCAAGCCGGTGGACAGGGGAGAGGGCAGTACTTC. This gives the protein CASSQAGGQGRGQYF.

This CDR3 is CAISGEGNTIYF. The CDR3 DNA is TGTGCCATCAGTGGGGAGGGAAACACCATATATTTT. The rearrangement joins TRBV10-3 to TRBJ1-3, with no clear D. The CDR3 loop spans 12 amino acids. Germline CDR1 is ENHRY and CDR2 is SYGVKD. V was trimmed by 4 bases and J by 4 bases, leaving 5 bases between them.

V gene TRBV29-1 combines with J gene TRBJ1-2; D is unresolved. CDR3 length: 15 amino acids. Trimming stripped 0 bases from V and 3 bases from J, with 14 bases between. Germline-derived CDR1 and CDR2 are SQVTM and ANQGSEA. The CDR3: CSVEDSPMAYYGYTF. CDR3 nucleotide sequence: TGCAGCGTTGAAGACAGTCCAATGGCTTACTATGGCTACACCTTC. Looking up the rest from reference TRBV29-1 and TRBJ1-2 gives the full variable domain: SAVISQKPSRDICQRGTSLTIQCQVDSQVTMMFWYRQQPGQSLTLIATANQGSEATYESGFVIDKFPISRPNLTFSTLTVSNMSPEDSSIYLCSVEDSPMAYYGYTFGSGTRLTVV.